This TCR beta chain was captured in a study of shared clonotypes between healthy human individuals. Overall study results and limits: The rarefaction results pointed to incomplete sorted-subset sequencing despite large depth. A generally larger estimated richness was seen in naive subsets than in memory subsets.

The data were produced by immunoSEQ multiplex PCR, yet TCRdb's version contains in-frame clones alone and is incomplete. This table holds over 750,000 clones, 90% to 97% found once. Points on this clone: Its antigen is unidentified.

Germline loops: CDR1 MNHEY, CDR2 SMNVEV (reference sequence). The CDR3 covers 16 residues. V was pared by 6 bases and J by 3 bases, with 18 bases between. CD45RO-negative, CCR7-positively selected cells formed the naive CD8 fraction, excluding terminally differentiated effector memory CD45RA+ cells. Input material: naive CD8+ T cells sorted from blood. V usage is TRBV27 and J usage is TRBJ2-1, with a tentative D call TRBD2 (6 bases). This sequence originates from a man aged 25-40 years in good health. The CDR3 DNA reads as TGTGCCAGCAGCTCCCCTCGGGAGAAAGGCTACAATGAGCAGTTCTTC. The encoded protein is CASSSPREKGYNEQFF.